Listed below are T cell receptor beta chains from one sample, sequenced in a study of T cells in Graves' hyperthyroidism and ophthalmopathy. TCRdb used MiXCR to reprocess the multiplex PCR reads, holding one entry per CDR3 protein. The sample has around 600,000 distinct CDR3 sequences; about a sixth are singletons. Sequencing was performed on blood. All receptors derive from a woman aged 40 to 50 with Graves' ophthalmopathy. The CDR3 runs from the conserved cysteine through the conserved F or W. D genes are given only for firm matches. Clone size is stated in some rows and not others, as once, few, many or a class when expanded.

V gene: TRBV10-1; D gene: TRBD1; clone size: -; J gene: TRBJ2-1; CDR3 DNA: TGCGCCAGCAGTCTTACCGGGACAGGGGGTGGCGATGAGCAGTTCTTC; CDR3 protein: CASSLTGTGGGDEQFF
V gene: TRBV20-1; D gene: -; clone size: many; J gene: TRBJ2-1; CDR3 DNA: TGCTGTGCCCCGCCCCCCGGGATAATAAAGGCCAACTCCTACAATGAGCAGTTCTTC; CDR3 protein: CCAPPPGIIKANSYNEQFF
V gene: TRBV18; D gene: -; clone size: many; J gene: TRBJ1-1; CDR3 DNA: TGTGCCAGCTCACCTGGGGACACTGAAGCTTTCTTT; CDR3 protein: CASSPGDTEAFF
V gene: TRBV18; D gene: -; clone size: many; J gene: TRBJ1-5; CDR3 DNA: TGTGCCAGCTCACCAACGGACCATAATCAGCCCCAGCATTTT; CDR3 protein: CASSPTDHNQPQHF
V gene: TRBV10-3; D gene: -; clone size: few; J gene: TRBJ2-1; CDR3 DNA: TGTGCCATCAGTGAGTTGAGCCTCTCCTACAATGAGCAGTTCTTC; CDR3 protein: CAISELSLSYNEQFF
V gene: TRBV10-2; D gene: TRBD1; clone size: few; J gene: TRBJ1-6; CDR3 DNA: TGCGCCAGCAGTTACGACAGGGACTATTCACCCCTCCACTTT; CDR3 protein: CASSYDRDYSPLHF
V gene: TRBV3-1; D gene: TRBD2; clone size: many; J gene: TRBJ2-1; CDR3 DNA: TGTGCCAGCAGCCTTTCGAAAATAGCGGGAGCCGACAATGAGCAGTTCTTC; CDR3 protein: CASSLSKIAGADNEQFF
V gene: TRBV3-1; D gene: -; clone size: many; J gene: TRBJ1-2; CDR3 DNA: TGTGCCAGCAGCCAAGGAGGTCGGGGGAGGGGTGATGGCTACACCTTC; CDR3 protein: CASSQGGRGRGDGYTF
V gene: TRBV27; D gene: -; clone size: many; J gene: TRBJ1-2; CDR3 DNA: TGTGCCAGCAGTTTAGCCGAACCCGGGGCCTATGGCTACACCTTC; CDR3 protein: CASSLAEPGAYGYTF
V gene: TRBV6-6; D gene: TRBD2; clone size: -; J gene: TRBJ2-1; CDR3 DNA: TGTGCCAGCAGTTACTCCGGGACTACCCACAATGAGCAGTTCTTC; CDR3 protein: CASSYSGTTHNEQFF
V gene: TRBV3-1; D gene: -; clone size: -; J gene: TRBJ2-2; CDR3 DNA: TGTGCCAGCAGCCAAGTTGGCCGGACCTCTCGGGAGCTGTTTTTT; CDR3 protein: CASSQVGRTSRELFF
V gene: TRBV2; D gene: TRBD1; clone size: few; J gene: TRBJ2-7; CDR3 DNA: TGTGCCAGCAGTTTGAACAGGGGGCCACCCGACGAGCAGTACTTC; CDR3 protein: CASSLNRGPPDEQYF
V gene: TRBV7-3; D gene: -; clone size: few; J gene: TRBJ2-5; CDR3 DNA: TGTGCCAGCAGCCAACGAGGGGGATCTCAAGAGACCCAGTACTTC; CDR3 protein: CASSQRGGSQETQYF
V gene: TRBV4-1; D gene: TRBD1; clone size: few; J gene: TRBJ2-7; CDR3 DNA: TGCGCCAGCAGCCGCGGACAGGGCCCTGTCCACGAGCAGTACTTC; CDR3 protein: CASSRGQGPVHEQYF
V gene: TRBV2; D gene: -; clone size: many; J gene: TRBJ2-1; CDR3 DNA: TGTGCCAGCAGTCAATTGGGGACCCTTACTTCGAGCTCCTACAATGAGCAGTTCTTC; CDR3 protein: CASSQLGTLTSSSYNEQFF
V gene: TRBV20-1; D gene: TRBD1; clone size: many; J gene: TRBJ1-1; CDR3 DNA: TGCAGTGCCCCCGGGACAGGGATGGCGGGTGAAGCTTTCTTT; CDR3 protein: CSAPGTGMAGEAFF
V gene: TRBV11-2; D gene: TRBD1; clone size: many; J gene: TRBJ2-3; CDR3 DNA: TGTGCCAGCAGCCCCGGAACAGGGGGCCTTTATTCAGATACGCAGTATTTT; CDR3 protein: CASSPGTGGLYSDTQYF
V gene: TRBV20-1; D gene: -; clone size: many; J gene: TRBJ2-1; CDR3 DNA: TGCAGTGCTGGGGGCGGAGGGGCGTACAATGAGCAGTTCTTC; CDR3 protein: CSAGGGGAYNEQFF
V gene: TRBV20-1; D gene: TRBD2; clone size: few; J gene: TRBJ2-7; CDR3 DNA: TGCAGTGCGGGACTGGCGGGAGTCCCCTACGAGCAGTACTTC; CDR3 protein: CSAGLAGVPYEQYF
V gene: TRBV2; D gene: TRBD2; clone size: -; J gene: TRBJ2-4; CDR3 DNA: TGTGCCAGCTGCCGCGGGACTAGCCGCGGCATTCAGTACTTC; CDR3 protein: CASCRGTSRGIQYF
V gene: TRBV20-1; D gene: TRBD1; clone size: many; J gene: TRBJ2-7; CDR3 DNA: TGCAGTGCCCTCCGCCACAGGGGGGACGACGAGCAGTACTTC; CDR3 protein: CSALRHRGDDEQYF
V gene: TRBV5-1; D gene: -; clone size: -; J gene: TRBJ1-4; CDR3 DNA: TGCGCCAGCAACAATGGGGCAGGGACTAATGAAAAACTGTTTTTT; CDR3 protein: CASNNGAGTNEKLFF
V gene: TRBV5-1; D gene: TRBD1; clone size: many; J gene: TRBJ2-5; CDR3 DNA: TGCGCCAGCAGCTTGTTACAGGGGGAGACCCAGTACTTC; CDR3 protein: CASSLLQGETQYF
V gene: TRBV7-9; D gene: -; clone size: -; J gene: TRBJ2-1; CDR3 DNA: TGTGCCAGCAGCTTAGGTACGTTCGTCACCCGAAAACGGACAGCAAATGAGCAGTTCTTC; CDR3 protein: CASSLGTFVTRKRTANEQFF
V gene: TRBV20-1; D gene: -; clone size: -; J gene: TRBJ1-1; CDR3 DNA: TGCAGTGCGAACTCAGTGACAGCCCTCACTGAAGCTTTCTTT; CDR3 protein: CSANSVTALTEAFF
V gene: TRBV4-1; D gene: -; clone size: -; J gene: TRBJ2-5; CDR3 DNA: TGCGCCAGCAGCCAAGGTGGGGCCCAAGAGACCCAGTACTTC; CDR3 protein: CASSQGGAQETQYF
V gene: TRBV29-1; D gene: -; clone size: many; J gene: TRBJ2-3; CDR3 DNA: TGCAGCATTACAGGGAGTGGACCAGATACGCAGTATTTT; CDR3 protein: CSITGSGPDTQYF
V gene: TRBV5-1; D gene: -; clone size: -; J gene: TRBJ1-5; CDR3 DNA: TGCGCCAGCAGTACCCCGACTAGCGGTAGCACAGATACGCAGCATTTT; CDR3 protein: CASSTPTSGSTDTQHF
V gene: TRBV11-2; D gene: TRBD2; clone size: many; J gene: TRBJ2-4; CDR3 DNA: TGTGCCAGCAGCACTAGCGGGGGGATTTCTCTGGCCAAAAACATTCAGTACTTC; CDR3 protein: CASSTSGGISLAKNIQYF
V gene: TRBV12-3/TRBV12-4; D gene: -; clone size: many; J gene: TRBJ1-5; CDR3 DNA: TGTGCCAGCAGTCAGGAGGGAGATCAGCCCCAGCATTTT; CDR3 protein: CASSQEGDQPQHF
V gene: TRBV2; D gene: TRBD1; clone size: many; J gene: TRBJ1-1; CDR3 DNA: TGTGCCAGCAGTGTGTCCTCGGGACAGAGAGGAGACTCTGAAGCTTTCTTT; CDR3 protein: CASSVSSGQRGDSEAFF
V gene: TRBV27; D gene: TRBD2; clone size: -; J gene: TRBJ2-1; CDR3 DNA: TGTGCCAGTAGTCCTAAACTAGCGGACCACAATGAGCAGTTCTTC; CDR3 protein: CASSPKLADHNEQFF
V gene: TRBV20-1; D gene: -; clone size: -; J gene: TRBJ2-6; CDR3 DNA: TGCAGTGCCTCAGCAGCTCACACTGGGGCCAACGTCCTGACTTTC; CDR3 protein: CSASAAHTGANVLTF
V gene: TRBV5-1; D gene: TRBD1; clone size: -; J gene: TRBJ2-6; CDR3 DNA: TGCGCCAGCAGCTCAAACAGGGGGCCTGGGGCCAACGTCCTGACTTTC; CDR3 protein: CASSSNRGPGANVLTF
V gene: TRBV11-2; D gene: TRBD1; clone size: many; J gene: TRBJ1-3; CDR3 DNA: TGTGCCAGCAGACGGGACAGAACGGGAAACACCATATATTTT; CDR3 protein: CASRRDRTGNTIYF
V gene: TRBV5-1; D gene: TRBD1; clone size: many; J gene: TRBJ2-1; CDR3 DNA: TGCGCCAGCAGCTTAGGGACAGGGCACAATGAGCAGTTCTTC; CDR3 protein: CASSLGTGHNEQFF
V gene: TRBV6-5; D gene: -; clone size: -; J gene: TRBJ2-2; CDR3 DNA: TGTGCCAGCAGTTACGGGGGTCCAAACACCGGGGAGCTGTTTTTT; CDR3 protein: CASSYGGPNTGELFF
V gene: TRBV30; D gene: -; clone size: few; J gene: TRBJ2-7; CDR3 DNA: TGTGCCTGGAGCCGGGACACTGGCTACGAGCAGTACTTC; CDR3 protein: CAWSRDTGYEQYF
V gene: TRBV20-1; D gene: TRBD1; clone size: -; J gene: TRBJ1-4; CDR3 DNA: TGCAGTGCTAAGGGACAGGGCCGAAAACTGTTTTTT; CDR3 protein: CSAKGQGRKLFF
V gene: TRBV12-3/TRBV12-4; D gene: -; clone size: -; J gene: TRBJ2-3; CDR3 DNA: TGTGCCAGCAGTTCGGGCGGGCTAGCTGGCACAGATACGCAGTATTTT; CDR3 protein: CASSSGGLAGTDTQYF
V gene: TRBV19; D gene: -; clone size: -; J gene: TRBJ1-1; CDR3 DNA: TGTGCCAGTAGTGACAGGACGGTGAACACTGAAGCTTTCTTT; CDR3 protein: CASSDRTVNTEAFF
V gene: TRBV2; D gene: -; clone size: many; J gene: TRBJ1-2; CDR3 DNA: TGTGCCAGCAGTGACCAGAGCGCGTATGGCTACACCTTC; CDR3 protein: CASSDQSAYGYTF
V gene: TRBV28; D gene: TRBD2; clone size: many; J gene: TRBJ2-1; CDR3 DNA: TGTGCCAGCAGTTTCGCGGGAGGGTACAATGAGCAGTTCTTC; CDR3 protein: CASSFAGGYNEQFF
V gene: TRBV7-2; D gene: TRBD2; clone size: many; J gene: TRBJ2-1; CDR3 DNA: TGTGCCAGCAGCTTGGCCCAGCAGCGGGGGCCCTTCAATGAGCAGTTCTTC; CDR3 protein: CASSLAQQRGPFNEQFF
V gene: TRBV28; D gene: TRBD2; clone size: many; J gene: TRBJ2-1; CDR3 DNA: TGTGCCAGCAGTGTAACTAGCGCCGCTTCCTACAATGAGCAGTTCTTC; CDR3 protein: CASSVTSAASYNEQFF
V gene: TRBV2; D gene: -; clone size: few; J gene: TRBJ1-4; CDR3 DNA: TGTGCCAGCAGGCAGACGGGCCCTGAAAAACTGTTTTTT; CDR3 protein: CASRQTGPEKLFF
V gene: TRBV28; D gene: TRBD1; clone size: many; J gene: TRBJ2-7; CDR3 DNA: TGTGCCAGCATTGCCGGGACAGGGGGTTACGAGCAGTACTTC; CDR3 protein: CASIAGTGGYEQYF
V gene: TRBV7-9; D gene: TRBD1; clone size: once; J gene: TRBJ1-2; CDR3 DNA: TGTGCCAGCAGCTTAAGTCCGGACAGGGTATATGGCTACACCTTC; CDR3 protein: CASSLSPDRVYGYTF
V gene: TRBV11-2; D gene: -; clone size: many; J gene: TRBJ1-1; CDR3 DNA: TGTGCCAGCAGATTATCTATGGGGGGGAACACTGAAGCTTTCTTT; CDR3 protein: CASRLSMGGNTEAFF
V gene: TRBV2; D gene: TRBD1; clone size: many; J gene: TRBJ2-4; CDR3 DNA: TGTGCCAGCAGAGGACAGGACAAAAACATTCAGTACTTC; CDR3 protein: CASRGQDKNIQYF
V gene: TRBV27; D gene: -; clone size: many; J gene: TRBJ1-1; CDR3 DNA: TGTGCCAGCAGTTTGGCCGGACCCTGGAACACTGAAGCTTTCTTT; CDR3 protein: CASSLAGPWNTEAFF
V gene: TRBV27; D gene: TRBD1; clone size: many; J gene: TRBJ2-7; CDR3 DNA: TGTGCCAGCAGTTCCCCGGGACAGGGGATGCGCGAGCAGTACTTC; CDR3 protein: CASSSPGQGMREQYF
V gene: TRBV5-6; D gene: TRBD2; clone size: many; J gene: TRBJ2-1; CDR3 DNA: TGTGCCAGCAGCTGGGGACTAGCGGGAGAGCAGTTCTTC; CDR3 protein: CASSWGLAGEQFF
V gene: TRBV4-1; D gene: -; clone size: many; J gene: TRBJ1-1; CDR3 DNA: TGCGCCAGCAGCCAAGTTATACCCTACATGAACACTGAAGCTTTCTTT; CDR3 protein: CASSQVIPYMNTEAFF
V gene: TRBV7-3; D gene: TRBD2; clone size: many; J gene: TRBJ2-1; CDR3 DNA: TGTGCCAGCAGCCCTCAGGGCGGGAGCCCATACAATGAGCAGTTCTTC; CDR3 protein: CASSPQGGSPYNEQFF